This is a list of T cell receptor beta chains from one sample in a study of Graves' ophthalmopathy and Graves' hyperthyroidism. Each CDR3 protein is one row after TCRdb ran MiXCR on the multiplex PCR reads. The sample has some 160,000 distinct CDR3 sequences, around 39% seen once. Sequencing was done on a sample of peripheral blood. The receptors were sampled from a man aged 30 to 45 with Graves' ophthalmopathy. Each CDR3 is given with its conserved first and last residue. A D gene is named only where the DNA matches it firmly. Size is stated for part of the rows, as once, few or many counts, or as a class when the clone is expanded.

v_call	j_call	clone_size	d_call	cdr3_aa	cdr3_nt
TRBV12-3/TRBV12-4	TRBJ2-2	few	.	CASGRLETGELFF	TGTGCCAGCGGGAGGCTTGAAACCGGGGAGCTGTTTTTT
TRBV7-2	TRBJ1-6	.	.	CASSLSGDVGSPLHF	TGTGCCAGCAGCTTATCTGGAGATGTGGGTTCACCCCTCCACTTT
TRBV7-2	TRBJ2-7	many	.	CASSLGGGREQYF	TGTGCCAGCAGCTTAGGGGGGGGGCGCGAGCAGTACTTC
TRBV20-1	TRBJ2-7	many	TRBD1	CSASEPGTGDYEQYF	TGCAGTGCTAGCGAGCCCGGGACAGGGGACTACGAGCAGTACTTC
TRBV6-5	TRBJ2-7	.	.	CASSYSITYEQYF	TGTGCCAGCAGTTACTCGATAACCTACGAGCAGTACTTC
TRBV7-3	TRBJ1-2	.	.	CASSTVPGGSNYGYTF	TGTGCCAGCAGCACGGTGCCGGGGGGCTCTAACTATGGCTACACCTTC
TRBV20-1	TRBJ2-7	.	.	CSIRRALSYEQYF	TGCAGTATTCGGCGGGCGCTCTCCTACGAGCAGTACTTC
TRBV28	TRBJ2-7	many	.	CASSPSGQPYEQYF	TGTGCCAGCAGTCCCTCCGGACAGCCCTACGAGCAGTACTTC
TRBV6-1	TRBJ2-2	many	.	CASSRFSDTSTGELFF	TGTGCCAGCAGTCGTTTCTCGGACACCTCCACCGGGGAGCTGTTTTTT
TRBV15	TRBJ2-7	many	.	CATSREISNEQYF	TGTGCCACCAGCAGGGAGATAAGTAACGAGCAGTACTTC
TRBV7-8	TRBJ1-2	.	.	CASRSDGYGYTF	TGTGCCAGCAGGTCCGACGGCTATGGCTACACCTTC
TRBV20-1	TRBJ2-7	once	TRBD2	CSASLAGEGVQYF	TGCAGTGCGAGCCTAGCGGGAGAGGGAGTGCAGTACTTC
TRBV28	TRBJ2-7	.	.	CASSLYPESYEQYF	TGTGCCAGCAGTTTATACCCAGAGTCCTACGAGCAGTACTTC
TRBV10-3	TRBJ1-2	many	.	CAIKRGANRPPVDYGYTF	TGTGCCATCAAGAGGGGGGCGAACAGACCGCCTGTTGACTATGGCTACACCTTC
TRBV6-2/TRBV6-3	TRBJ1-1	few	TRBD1	CASSYYNRQGLGAFF	TGTGCCAGCAGTTACTATAACCGACAGGGGTTGGGGGCTTTCTTT
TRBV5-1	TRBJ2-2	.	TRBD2	CASSLHGLAPTNTGELFF	TGCGCCAGCAGCCTCCATGGACTAGCGCCTACGAACACCGGGGAGCTGTTTTTT
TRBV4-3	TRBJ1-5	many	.	CASSQDWRGNQPQHF	TGCGCCAGCAGCCAAGATTGGAGGGGAAATCAGCCCCAGCATTTT
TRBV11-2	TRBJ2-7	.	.	CASSLRQVNEQYF	TGTGCCAGCAGCTTACGCCAGGTGAACGAGCAGTACTTC
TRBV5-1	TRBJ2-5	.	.	CASSLEQGRETQYF	TGCGCCAGCAGCTTGGAGCAGGGTCGAGAGACCCAGTACTTC
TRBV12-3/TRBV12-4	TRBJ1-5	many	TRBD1	CASRRQGAYQPQHF	TGTGCCAGCAGACGACAGGGGGCCTATCAGCCCCAGCATTTT
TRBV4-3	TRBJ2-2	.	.	CASSQGVLGAGRAGELFF	TGCGCCAGCAGCCAAGGAGTGCTCGGGGCAGGTCGGGCCGGGGAGCTGTTTTTT
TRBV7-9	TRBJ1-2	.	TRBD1	CASSLGTGETYGYTF	TGTGCCAGCAGCTTAGGGACAGGGGAAACGTATGGCTACACCTTC
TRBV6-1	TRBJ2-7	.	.	CASRGNEPYEQYF	TGTGCCAGCAGGGGTAATGAGCCCTACGAGCAGTACTTC
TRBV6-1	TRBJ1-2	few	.	CASTRGGNYGYTF	TGTGCCAGCACGCGGGGGGGAAACTATGGCTACACCTTC
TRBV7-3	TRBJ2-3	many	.	CASSLNTGSTDTQYF	TGTGCCAGCAGCTTAAACACGGGAAGCACAGATACGCAGTATTTT
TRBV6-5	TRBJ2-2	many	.	CASSWTGNTGELFF	TGTGCCAGCAGTTGGACGGGGAACACCGGGGAGCTGTTTTTT
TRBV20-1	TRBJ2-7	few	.	CSASEREYEQYF	TGCAGTGCTAGCGAGAGGGAGTACGAGCAGTACTTC
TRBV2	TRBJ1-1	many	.	CASRGEGNTEAFF	TGTGCCAGCAGGGGGGAGGGGAACACTGAAGCTTTCTTT
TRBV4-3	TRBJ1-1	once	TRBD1	CASSQWDRGNTEAFF	TGCGCCAGCAGCCAATGGGACAGGGGGAACACTGAAGCTTTCTTT
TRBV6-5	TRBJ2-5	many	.	CASSYSAPSQGPTGTQYF	TGTGCCAGCAGTTACTCGGCGCCATCACAGGGCCCTACCGGGACCCAGTACTTC
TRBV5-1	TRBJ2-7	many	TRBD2	CASSLASGRKEQYF	TGCGCCAGCAGCTTGGCTAGCGGGAGAAAAGAGCAGTACTTC
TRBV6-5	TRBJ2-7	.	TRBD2	CASSHDPGGYEQYF	TGTGCCAGCAGTCACGACCCCGGGGGGTACGAGCAGTACTTC
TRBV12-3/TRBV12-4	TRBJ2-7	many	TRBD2	CASSPRQGSSGRPYEQYF	TGTGCCAGCAGCCCGAGACAGGGATCTAGCGGGAGGCCCTACGAGCAGTACTTC
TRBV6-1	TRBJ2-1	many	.	CASMNRVSGHGSYNEQFF	TGTGCCAGCATGAACAGGGTCAGCGGTCATGGCTCCTACAATGAGCAGTTCTTC
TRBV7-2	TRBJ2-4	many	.	CASSLTLVGIQYF	TGTGCCAGCAGCTTGACACTAGTGGGCATTCAGTACTTC
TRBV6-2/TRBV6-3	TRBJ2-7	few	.	CASSYTFYEQYF	TGTGCCAGCAGTTATACGTTCTACGAGCAGTACTTC
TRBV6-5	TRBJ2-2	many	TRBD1	CASSYWQGADGELFF	TGTGCCAGCAGTTACTGGCAGGGGGCAGACGGGGAGCTGTTTTTT
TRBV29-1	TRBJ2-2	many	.	CSVRTDTKTGELFF	TGCAGCGTCCGGACAGACACCAAGACCGGGGAGCTGTTTTTT
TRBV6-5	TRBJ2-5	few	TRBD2	CASSYSGVRNQETQYF	TGTGCCAGCAGTTACAGCGGGGTCCGGAACCAAGAGACCCAGTACTTC
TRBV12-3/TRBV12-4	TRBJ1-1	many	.	CASSLNPSSSTEAFF	TGTGCCAGCAGTTTAAACCCCTCATCATCCACTGAAGCTTTCTTT
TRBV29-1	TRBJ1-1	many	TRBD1	CSACPGTGLGTEAFF	TGCAGCGCCTGTCCCGGGACAGGGTTGGGCACTGAAGCTTTCTTT
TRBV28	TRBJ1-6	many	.	CASSLPRENSPLHF	TGTGCCAGCAGTTTACCCAGGGAGAATTCACCCCTCCACTTT
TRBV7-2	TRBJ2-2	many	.	CASSPRSGELFF	TGTGCCAGCAGTCCCCGTAGCGGGGAGCTGTTTTTT
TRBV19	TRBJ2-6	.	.	CASSRATGANVLTF	TGTGCCAGTAGTAGAGCAACCGGGGCCAACGTCCTGACTTTC
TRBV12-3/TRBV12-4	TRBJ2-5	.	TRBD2	CASSLASGSLQETQYF	TGTGCCAGCAGTTTAGCTAGCGGGTCTCTCCAAGAGACCCAGTACTTC
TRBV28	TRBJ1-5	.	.	CASHRNNQPQHF	TGTGCCAGCCATCGGAATAATCAGCCCCAGCATTTT
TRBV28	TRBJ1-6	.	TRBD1	CASSLNRGPGSPLHF	TGTGCCAGCAGTTTAAACAGGGGGCCGGGTTCACCCCTCCACTTT
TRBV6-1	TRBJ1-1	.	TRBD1	CASRSHDRAGTEAFF	TGTGCCAGCAGATCCCATGACAGGGCGGGCACTGAAGCTTTCTTT
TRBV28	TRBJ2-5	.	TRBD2	CASSVREGQETQYF	TGTGCCAGCTCGGTGCGGGAGGGACAAGAGACCCAGTACTTC
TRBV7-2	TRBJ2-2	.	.	CASSPGGTGTGELFF	TGTGCCAGCAGCCCCGGCGGGACGGGGACCGGGGAGCTGTTTTTT
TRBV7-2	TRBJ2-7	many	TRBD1	CASSSMDRTSEQYF	TGTGCCAGCAGCTCCATGGACAGGACCTCCGAGCAGTACTTC
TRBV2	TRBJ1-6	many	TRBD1	CASILGQGNPANSPLHF	TGTGCCAGCATCTTGGGACAGGGGAACCCCGCTAATTCACCCCTCCACTTT
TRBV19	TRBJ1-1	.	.	CASSIGRYNTEAFF	TGTGCCAGTAGTATAGGACGGTATAACACTGAAGCTTTCTTT
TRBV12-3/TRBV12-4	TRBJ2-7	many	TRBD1	CASSGGFGNEQYF	TGTGCCAGTTCAGGGGGATTCGGCAACGAGCAGTACTTC
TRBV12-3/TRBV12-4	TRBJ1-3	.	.	CATWQGSGNTIYF	TGTGCCACCTGGCAGGGGTCTGGAAACACCATATATTTT
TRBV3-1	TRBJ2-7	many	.	CASGEWNEQYF	TGTGCCAGCGGGGAGTGGAACGAGCAGTACTTC
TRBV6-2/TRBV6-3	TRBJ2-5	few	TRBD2	CASSYFFSLADQETQYF	TGTGCCAGCAGTTACTTCTTTAGTCTAGCGGACCAAGAGACCCAGTACTTC
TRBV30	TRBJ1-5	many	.	CAWSVSGNQPQHF	TGTGCCTGGAGTGTATCGGGGAATCAGCCCCAGCATTTT